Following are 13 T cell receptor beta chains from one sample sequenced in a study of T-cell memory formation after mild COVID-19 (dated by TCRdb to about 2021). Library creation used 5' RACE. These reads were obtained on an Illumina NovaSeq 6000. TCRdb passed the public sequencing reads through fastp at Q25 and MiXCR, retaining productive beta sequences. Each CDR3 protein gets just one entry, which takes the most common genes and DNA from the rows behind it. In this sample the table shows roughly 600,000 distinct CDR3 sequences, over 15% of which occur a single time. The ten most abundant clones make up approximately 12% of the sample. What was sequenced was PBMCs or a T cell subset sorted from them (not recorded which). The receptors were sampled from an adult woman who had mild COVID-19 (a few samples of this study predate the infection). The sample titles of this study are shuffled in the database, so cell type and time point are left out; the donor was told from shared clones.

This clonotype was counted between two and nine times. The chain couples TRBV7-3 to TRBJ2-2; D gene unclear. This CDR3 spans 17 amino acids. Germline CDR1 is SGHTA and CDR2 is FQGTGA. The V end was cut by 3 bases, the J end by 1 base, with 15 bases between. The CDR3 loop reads CASSFDGDWQNTGELFF. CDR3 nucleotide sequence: TGTGCCAGCAGCTTTGATGGAGACTGGCAGAACACCGGGGAGCTGTTTTTT.

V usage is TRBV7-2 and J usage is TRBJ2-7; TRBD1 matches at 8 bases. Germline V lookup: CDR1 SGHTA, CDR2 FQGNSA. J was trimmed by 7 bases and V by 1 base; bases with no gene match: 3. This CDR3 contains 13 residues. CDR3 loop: CASSLGRDREQYF. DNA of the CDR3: TGTGCCAGCAGCTTAGGCAGGGACAGGGAGCAGTACTTC.

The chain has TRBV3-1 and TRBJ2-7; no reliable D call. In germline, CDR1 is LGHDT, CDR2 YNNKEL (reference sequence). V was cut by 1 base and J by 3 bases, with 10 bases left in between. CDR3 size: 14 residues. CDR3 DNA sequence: TGTGCCAGCAGCCAAGTAGCTCAGTACTACGAGCAGTACTTC. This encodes CASSQVAQYYEQYF.

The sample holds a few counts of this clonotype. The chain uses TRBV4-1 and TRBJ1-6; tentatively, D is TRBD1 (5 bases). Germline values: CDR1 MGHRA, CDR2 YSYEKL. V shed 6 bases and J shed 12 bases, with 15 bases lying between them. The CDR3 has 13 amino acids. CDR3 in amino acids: CASREPGVGPLHF. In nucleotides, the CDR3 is TGCGCCAGCAGGGAGCCGGGGGTAGGACCCCTCCACTTT.

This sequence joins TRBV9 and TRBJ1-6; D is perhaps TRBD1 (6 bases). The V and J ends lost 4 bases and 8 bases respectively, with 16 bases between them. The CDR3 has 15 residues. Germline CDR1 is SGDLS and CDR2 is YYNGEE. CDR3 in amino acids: CASSPRRDTDSPLHF. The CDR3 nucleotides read TGTGCCAGCAGCCCCCGCCGGGACACCGATTCACCCCTCCACTTT. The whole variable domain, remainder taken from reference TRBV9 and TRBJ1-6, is DSGVTQTPKHLITATGQRVTLRCSPRSGDLSVYWYQQSLDQGLQFLIQYYNGEERAKGNILERFSAQQFPDLHSELNLSSLELGDSALYFCASSPRRDTDSPLHFGNGTRLTVT.

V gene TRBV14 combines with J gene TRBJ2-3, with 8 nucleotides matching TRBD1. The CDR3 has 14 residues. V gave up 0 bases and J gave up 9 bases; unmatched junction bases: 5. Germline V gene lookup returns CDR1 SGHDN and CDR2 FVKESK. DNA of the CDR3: TGTGCCAGCAGCCAAGAGTTGAGGACAGGGACGCAGTATTTT. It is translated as CASSQELRTGTQYF.

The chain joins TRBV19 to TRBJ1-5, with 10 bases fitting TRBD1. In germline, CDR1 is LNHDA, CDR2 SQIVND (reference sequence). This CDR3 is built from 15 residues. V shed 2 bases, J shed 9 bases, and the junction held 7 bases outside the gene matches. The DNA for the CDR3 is TGTGCCAGTAGTATACCGGGACAGGGGCCGAGGCCCCAGCATTTT. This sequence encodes CASSIPGQGPRPQHF.

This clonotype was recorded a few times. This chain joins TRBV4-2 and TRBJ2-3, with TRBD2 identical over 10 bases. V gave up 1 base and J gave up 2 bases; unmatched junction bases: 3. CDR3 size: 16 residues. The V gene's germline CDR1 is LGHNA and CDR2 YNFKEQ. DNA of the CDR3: TGTGCCAGCAGCCAAGGTAGCGGGGGGAACACAGATACGCAGTATTTT. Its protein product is CASSQGSGGNTDTQYF.

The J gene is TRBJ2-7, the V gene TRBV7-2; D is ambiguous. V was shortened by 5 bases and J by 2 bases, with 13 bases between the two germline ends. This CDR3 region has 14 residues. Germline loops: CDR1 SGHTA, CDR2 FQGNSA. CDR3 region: CASSLGPPPYEQYF. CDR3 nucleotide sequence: TGTGCCAGCAGCCTCGGGCCCCCGCCCTACGAGCAGTACTTC.

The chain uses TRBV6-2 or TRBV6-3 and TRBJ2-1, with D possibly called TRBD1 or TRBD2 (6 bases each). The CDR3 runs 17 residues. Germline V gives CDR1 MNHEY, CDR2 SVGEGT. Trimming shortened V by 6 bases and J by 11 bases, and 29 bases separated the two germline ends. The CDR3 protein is CASRTHYTEGVFLQQFF. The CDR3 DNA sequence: TGTGCCAGCAGAACCCACTATACGGAGGGGGTTTTCCTTCAGCAGTTCTTC.

The CDR3 sequence: CASSPLAGVGEQYF. CDR3 bases: TGTGCCAGCAGTCCCCTAGCGGGAGTCGGCGAGCAGTACTTC. V gene TRBV12-3 or TRBV12-4 combines with J gene TRBJ2-7; 10 positions agree with TRBD2. CDR3 length: 14 amino acids. The junction had 7 bases not matched to a gene; V was cut back by 5 bases and J by 6 bases.

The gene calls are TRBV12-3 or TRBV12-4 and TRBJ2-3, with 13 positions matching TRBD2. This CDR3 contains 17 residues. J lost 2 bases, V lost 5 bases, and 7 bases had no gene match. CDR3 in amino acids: CASSESGTSGTTDTQYF. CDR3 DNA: TGTGCCAGCAGTGAATCCGGGACTAGCGGGACCACAGATACGCAGTATTTT.

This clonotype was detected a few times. CDR3 nucleotides: TGTGCCAGCAGCTTAGAGTTAATCGCAGATGAGCAGTTCTTC. Amino acid sequence: CASSLELIADEQFF. The chain links TRBV7-2 to TRBJ2-1; no reliable D call. There are 14 residues in the CDR3. The germline CDR1 and CDR2 sequences are SGHTA and FQGNSA. V shed 1 base and J shed 8 bases, with 12 bases lying between them.